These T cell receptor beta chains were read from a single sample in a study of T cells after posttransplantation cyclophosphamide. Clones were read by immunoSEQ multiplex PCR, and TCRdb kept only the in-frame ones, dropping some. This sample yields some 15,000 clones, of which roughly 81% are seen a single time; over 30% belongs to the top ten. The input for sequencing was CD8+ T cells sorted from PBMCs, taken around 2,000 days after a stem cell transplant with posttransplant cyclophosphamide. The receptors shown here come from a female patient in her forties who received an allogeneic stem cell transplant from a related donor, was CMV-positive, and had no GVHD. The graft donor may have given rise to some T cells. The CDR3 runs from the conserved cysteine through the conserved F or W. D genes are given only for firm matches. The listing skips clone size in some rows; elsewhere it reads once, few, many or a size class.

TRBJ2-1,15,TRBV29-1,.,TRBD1,CSVGLGQVLFNEQFF,TGCAGCGTAGGTTTGGGACAGGTACTTTTCAATGAGCAGTTCTTC
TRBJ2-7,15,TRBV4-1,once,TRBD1,CASSQVGQGGYEQYF,TGCGCCAGCAGCCAGGTTGGACAGGGAGGCTACGAGCAGTACTTC
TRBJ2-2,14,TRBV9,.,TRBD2,CASSLRGGTGELFF,TGTGCCAGCAGCCTCCGGGGGGGAACCGGGGAGCTGTTTTTT
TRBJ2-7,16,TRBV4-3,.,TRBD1,CASSLRTGSPTYEQYF,TGCGCCAGCAGCCTAAGGACAGGAAGTCCGACCTACGAGCAGTACTTC
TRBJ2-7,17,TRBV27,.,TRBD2,CASSLRGTSGGYHEQYF,TGTGCCAGCAGCCTAAGGGGGACTAGCGGGGGGTACCACGAGCAGTACTTC
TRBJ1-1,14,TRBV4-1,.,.,CASSPAGGNTEAFF,TGCGCCAGCAGCCCAGCGGGGGGGAACACTGAAGCTTTCTTT
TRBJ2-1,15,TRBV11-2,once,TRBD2,CASSARTSGYNEQFF,TGTGCCAGCAGCGCCCGGACTAGCGGATACAATGAGCAGTTCTTC
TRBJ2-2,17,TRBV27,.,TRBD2,CASSLRGAGGRTGELFF,TGTGCCAGCAGTTTAAGGGGTGCGGGGGGGAGGACCGGGGAGCTGTTTTTT
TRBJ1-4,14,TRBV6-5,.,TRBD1,CASSPRTGREKLFF,TGTGCCAGCAGTCCCCGGACAGGGCGGGAAAAACTGTTTTTT
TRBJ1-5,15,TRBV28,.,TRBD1,CASSFRPGGYQPQHF,TGTGCCAGCAGTTTCAGGCCAGGGGGGTATCAGCCCCAGCATTTT
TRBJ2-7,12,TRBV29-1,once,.,CSVRSGNNEQYF,TGCAGCGTTCGATCAGGGAATAACGAGCAGTACTTC
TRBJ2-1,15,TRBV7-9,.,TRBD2,CASPRAGVTSNEQFF,TGTGCCAGCCCCCGGGCGGGGGTCACCAGTAATGAGCAGTTCTTC
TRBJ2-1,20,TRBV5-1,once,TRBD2,CASSLLIAGGRTGNYNEQFF,TGCGCCAGCAGCTTGTTGATAGCGGGGGGCCGAACCGGTAATTACAATGAGCAGTTCTTC
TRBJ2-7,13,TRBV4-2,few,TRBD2,CASSQGGSFEQYF,TGTGCCAGCAGCCAGGGGGGGAGCTTCGAGCAGTACTTC
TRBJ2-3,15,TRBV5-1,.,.,CASSLGLIGTDTQYF,TGCGCCAGCAGCTTGGGACTGATCGGCACAGATACGCAGTATTTT
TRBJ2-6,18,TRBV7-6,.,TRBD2,CASSSLAGTPSGANVLTF,TGTGCCAGCAGCTCTCTAGCGGGGACCCCCTCGGGGGCCAACGTCCTGACTTTC
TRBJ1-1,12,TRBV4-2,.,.,CASSQAGTEAFF,TGTGCCAGCAGCCAGGCCGGGACTGAAGCTTTCTTT
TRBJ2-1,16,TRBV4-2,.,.,CASSQAEGASYNEQFF,TGTGCCAGCAGCCAAGCGGAGGGGGCTTCCTACAATGAGCAGTTCTTC
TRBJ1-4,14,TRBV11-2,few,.,CASSLATGSEKLFF,TGTGCCAGCAGCTTAGCTACAGGGTCCGAAAAACTGTTTTTT
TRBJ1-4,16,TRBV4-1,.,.,CASSQGWGRSNEKLFF,TGCGCCAGCAGCCAAGGGTGGGGGCGTAGTAATGAAAAACTGTTTTTT
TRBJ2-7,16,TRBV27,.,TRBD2,CASTPLSGGIGHEQYF,TGTGCCAGCACTCCTTTGAGCGGGGGCATTGGACACGAGCAGTACTTC
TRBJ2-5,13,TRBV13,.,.,CASSLTGPETQYF,TGTGCCAGCAGCTTAACAGGGCCCGAGACCCAGTACTTC
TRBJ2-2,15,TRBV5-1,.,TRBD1,CASSPKTGGGGELFF,TGCGCCAGCAGCCCTAAGACAGGGGGCGGCGGGGAGCTGTTTTTT
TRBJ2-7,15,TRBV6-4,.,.,CASSDILTPGHEQYF,TGTGCCAGCAGTGACATTCTGACACCTGGTCACGAGCAGTACTTC
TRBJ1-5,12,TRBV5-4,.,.,CASSLDSQPQHF,TGTGCCAGCAGCTTGGATAGCCAGCCCCAGCATTTT
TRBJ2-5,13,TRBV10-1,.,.,CASSEHIQETQYF,TGCGCCAGCAGTGAGCACATCCAAGAGACCCAGTACTTC
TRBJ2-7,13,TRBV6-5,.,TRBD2,CASSWPDGGEQYF,TGTGCCAGCAGTTGGCCGGACGGGGGGGAGCAGTACTTC
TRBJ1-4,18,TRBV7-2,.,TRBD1,CASSTPGTGGPVWEKLFF,TGTGCCAGCAGCACCCCCGGGACAGGGGGCCCGGTGTGGGAAAAACTGTTTTTT
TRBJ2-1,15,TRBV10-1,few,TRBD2,CASRLAGGTYNEQFF,TGCGCCAGCAGGCTAGCGGGGGGAACCTACAATGAGCAGTTCTTC
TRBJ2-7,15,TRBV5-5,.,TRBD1,CASSLGDRGVREQYF,TGTGCCAGCAGCTTGGGGGACAGGGGGGTTCGGGAGCAGTACTTC